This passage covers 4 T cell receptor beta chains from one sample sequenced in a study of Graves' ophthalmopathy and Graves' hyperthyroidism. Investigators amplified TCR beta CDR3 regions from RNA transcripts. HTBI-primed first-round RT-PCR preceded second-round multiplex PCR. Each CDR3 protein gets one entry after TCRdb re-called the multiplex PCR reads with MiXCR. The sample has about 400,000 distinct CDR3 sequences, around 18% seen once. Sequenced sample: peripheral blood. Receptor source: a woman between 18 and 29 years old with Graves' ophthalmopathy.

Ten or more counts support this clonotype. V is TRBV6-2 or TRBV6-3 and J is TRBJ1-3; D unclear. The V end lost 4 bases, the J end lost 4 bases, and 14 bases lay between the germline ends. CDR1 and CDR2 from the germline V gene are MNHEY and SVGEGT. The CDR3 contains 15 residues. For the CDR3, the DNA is TGTGCCAGCAGTTTCCCTGCATTCGTCGGAAACACCATATATTTT. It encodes CASSFPAFVGNTIYF.

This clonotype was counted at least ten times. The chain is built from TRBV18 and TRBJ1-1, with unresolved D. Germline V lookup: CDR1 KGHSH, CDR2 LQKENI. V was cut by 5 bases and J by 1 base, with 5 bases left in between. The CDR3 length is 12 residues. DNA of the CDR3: TGTGCCAGCTCAGTGAGGAACACTGAAGCTTTCTTT. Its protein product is CASSVRNTEAFF.

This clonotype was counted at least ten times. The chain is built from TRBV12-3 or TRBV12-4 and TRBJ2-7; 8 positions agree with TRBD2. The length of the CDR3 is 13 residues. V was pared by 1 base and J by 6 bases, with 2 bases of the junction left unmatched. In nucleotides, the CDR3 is TGTGCCAGCAGTTTAGGAGCGGGGGTCGAGCAGTACTTC. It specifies CASSLGAGVEQYF.

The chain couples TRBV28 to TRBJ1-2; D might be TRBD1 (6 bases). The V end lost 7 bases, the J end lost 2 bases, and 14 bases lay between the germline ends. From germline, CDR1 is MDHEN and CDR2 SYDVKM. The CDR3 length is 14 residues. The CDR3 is CASTQGSENYGYTF. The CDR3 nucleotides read TGTGCCAGCACCCAGGGGTCAGAGAACTATGGCTACACCTTC.